This TCR beta chain was sequenced for a study of T cells after somatic rescue of genetic block. Trimming cost V 5 bases and J 8 bases, with 16 bases left between them. In germline, CDR1 is SGHAT, CDR2 FQNNGV. The CDR3 runs to 14 residues. The assay was immunoSEQ multiplex PCR, and TCRdb's table has in-frame clones only and misses some. The data hold about 67,000 clones, with about 90% observed a single time. What was sequenced was peripheral blood mononuclear cells (PBMCs). This sequence was found in a man aged 40-49 years. The chain carries TRBV11-2 and TRBJ2-1, with D possibly matching TRBD2 (6 bases). This CDR3 reads CASSPISGDHEQFF. CDR3 in DNA: TGTGCCAGCAGCCCAATATCGGGGGACCATGAGCAGTTCTTC.